The T cell receptor (beta chain) described here comes from a study of T cell responses to AZD1222 COVID-19 vaccine. Study-wide results and limits: Donors, mostly white British, included more females; clonal diversity was possibly underestimated. Researchers report vaccine-associated CD4 TCRs spanning spike, with dominance at 160-218 and 743-854. When two AZD1222 doses had been given, Spike-specific TCR breadth and depth rose. All repertoire sampling was performed exclusively after the peak T cell response.

Comment on this clone: Its specificity is not known.

Profiled with immunoSEQ multiplex PCR; TCRdb holds only in-frame clones, not every one. The profile shows approximately 110,000 clones, 70% to 90% of them singletons. This sequence originates from an adult who received the AZD1222 COVID-19 vaccine. Source: peripheral blood, taken 28 days after the second AZD1222 dose.

CDR3 sequence: CASGDRALYGYTF. Written as DNA, the CDR3 is TGCGCCAGCGGGGACAGGGCTCTCTATGGCTACACCTTC. The chain links TRBV5-1 to TRBJ1-2; 9 bases are shared with TRBD1. Unmatched junction bases numbered 5, after V lost 7 bases and J lost 4 bases. CDR1 is SGHRS and CDR2 is YFSETQ in the germline V gene. This CDR3 spans 13 amino acids.